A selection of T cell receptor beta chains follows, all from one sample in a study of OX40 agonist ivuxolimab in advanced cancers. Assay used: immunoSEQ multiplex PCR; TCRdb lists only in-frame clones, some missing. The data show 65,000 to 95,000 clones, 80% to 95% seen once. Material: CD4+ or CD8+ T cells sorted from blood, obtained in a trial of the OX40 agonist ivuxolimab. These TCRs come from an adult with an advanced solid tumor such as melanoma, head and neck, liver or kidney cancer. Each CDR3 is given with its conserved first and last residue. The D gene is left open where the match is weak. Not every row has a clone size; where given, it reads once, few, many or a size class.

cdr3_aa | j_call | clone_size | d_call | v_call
CASSRGSYEQYF | TRBJ2-7 | NA | NA | TRBV12-5
CASSIVRARRETQYF | TRBJ2-5 | NA | NA | TRBV19
CAISVERTGNQPQHF | TRBJ1-5 | NA | NA | TRBV10-3
CASSQDLWLLRAEKLFF | TRBJ1-4 | NA | NA | TRBV4-1
CASSIVVQLSSGNTIYF | TRBJ1-3 | NA | NA | TRBV19
CASSPGSSTDTQYF | TRBJ2-3 | NA | NA | TRBV19
CASSPPLSTDTQYF | TRBJ2-3 | NA | NA | TRBV18
CANKNDDRNLPYEQYF | TRBJ2-7 | NA | NA | TRBV27
CASSSARRQWETQYF | TRBJ2-5 | NA | NA | TRBV11-2
CASSYTGPNEQYF | TRBJ2-7 | NA | NA | TRBV11-3
CASSGSVGGGQETQYF | TRBJ2-5 | NA | NA | TRBV25-1
CASSLSLAGGGEQYF | NA | once | TRBD2 | TRBV5-1
CASSPRQELMNTEAFF | TRBJ1-1 | NA | NA | TRBV18
CASSYQGRQETQYF | TRBJ2-5 | NA | NA | TRBV6-5